This T cell receptor (beta chain) came from a study of blood T cell repertoires in COVID-19. This clone was observed a single time. The table came from immunoSEQ multiplex PCR; TCRdb's copy has only in-frame clones and leaves some out. The data show some 150,000 clones, about 90% seen once. Germline V gene sequence: CDR1 LNHNV, CDR2 YYDKDF (reference sequence). V lost 0 bases to trimming and J lost 5 bases, with 11 bases between them. The CDR3 length is 15 residues. The receptor comes from a man aged 50 to 60 with active COVID-19. V and J are TRBV15 and TRBJ2-1; D is uncertain. The sequenced sample consisted of peripheral blood. CDR3 region: CATSRDVGAHNEQFF. Written as DNA, the CDR3 is TGTGCCACCAGCAGAGATGTAGGAGCACACAATGAGCAGTTCTTC.